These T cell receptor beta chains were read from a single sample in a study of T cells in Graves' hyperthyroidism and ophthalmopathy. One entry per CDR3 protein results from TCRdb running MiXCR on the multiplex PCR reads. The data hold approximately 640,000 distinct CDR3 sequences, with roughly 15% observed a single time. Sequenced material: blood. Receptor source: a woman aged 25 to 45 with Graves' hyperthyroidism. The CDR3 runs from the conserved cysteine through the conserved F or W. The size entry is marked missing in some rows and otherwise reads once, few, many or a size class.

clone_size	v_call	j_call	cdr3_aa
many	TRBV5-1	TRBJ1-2	CASSLDSGVGYTF
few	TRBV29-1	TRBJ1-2	CSVDQNRDSAGYTF
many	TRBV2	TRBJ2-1	CASSDVGGMDEQFF
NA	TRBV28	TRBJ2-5	CASSPDSFGVETQYF
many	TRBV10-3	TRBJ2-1	CATSQGASNEQFF
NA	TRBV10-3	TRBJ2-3	CAISAGTGRNTQYF
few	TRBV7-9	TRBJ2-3	CASSSQGISTDTQYF
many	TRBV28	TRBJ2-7	CASNRPGQGVKEQYF
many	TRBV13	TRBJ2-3	CASSQQGHEDTQYF
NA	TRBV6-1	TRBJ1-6	CAARAALGDNSPLHF
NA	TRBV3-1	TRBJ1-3	CASRDQAYSGNTIYF
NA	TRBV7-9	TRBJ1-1	CASSLGSGFSGLEMNTEAFF
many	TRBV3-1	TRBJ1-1	CASSGGRLEAFF
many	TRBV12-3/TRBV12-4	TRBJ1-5	CASSLPGPNQPQHF
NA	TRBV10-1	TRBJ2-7	CASSESGVEQYF
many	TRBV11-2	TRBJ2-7	CASSPIRRNGSYEQYF
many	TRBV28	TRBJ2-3	CASSLAGRPDTQYF
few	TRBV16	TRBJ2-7	CASSQSRRYEQYF